This T cell receptor beta chain is from a study of OX40 agonist ivuxolimab in advanced cancers. Background on the study: With ivuxolimab, an agonistic anti-OX40 (CD134) antibody, patients were treated. Having had anti-PD-1, anti-PD-L1 or anti-CTLA-4 therapy before was allowed, and roughly 40% had some. Study observations and caveats: CD4+ and CD8+ blood T cells expanded clonally by week 6 at 0.1 to 3.0 mg/kg.

The repertoire was sequenced with immunoSEQ multiplex PCR; TCRdb's copy has only in-frame clones and lacks some. The sample has tens of thousands of clones, around 80% seen once; the top ten hold about 5%. CDR3 length: 16 amino acids. Trimming took off 4 bases at V and 2 bases at J, with 17 bases between the two ends. CDR1 is SGHRS and CDR2 is YFSETQ in the germline V gene. About this clone itself: Its target is unknown.

The rearrangement uses TRBV5-1 and TRBJ2-3; perhaps TRBD1 as D (6 bases). Source: CD4+ or CD8+ T cells sorted from blood, taken in a trial of the OX40 agonist ivuxolimab. The source is an adult with an advanced solid tumor such as melanoma, head and neck, liver or kidney cancer. This chain's CDR3 is CASSPGRQAFTDTQYF. The CDR3 bases are TGCGCCAGCAGCCCGGGACGACAGGCTTTCACAGATACGCAGTATTTT.